These 10 T cell receptor beta chains were sequenced from one sample in a study of patients and donors after allogeneic stem cell transplantation. MiXCR, run by TCRdb on the RT-PCR reads, gives a single entry per CDR3 protein. The table includes approximately 150,000 distinct CDR3 sequences, approximately 37% detected once. Sequenced input: blood, either unsorted or a sorted T cell fraction (not recorded which). These receptor sequences come from a human donor who was either an allogeneic HSCT recipient or a stem cell or donor lymphocyte infusion donor (not recorded which). It is not recorded whose cells these are; they may come from a transplant donor.

This chain links TRBV12-3 or TRBV12-4 with TRBJ1-1, with TRBD1 identical over 7 bases. V dropped 6 bases and J dropped 4; count of bases not matched to a gene: 8. The CDR3 length is 14 residues. The CDR3 loop reads CASRLRGRSTEAFF. CDR3 sequence (DNA): TGTGCCAGCAGGTTAAGGGGGCGAAGCACTGAAGCTTTCTTT.

The V and J genes are TRBV5-6 and TRBJ1-1; D remains unclear. V lost 7 bases and J 3 bases, leaving 19 bases between the germline ends. This CDR3 is 15 amino acids long. Germline CDR1 and CDR2: SGHDT and YYEEEE. CDR3 bases: TGTGCCAGCCGGATGGGCCAGCTCCCTTACACTGAAGCTTTCTTT. Amino acids: CASRMGQLPYTEAFF.

This chain joins TRBV7-6 and TRBJ2-4; 7 nucleotides line up with TRBD1. CDR3 length equals 15 residues. In germline, CDR1 is SGHVS, CDR2 FNYEAQ. After removal of 5 bases from V and 4 bases from J, the junction contained 8 bases not matched to a gene. The chain's CDR3 is CASSPEQGRKNIQYF. The CDR3 coding sequence is TGTGCCAGCAGCCCGGAACAGGGGAGAAAAAACATTCAGTACTTC.

The chain is built from TRBV15 and TRBJ1-6; TRBD1 matches at 9 bases. CDR3 length: 15 amino acids. Germline V gives CDR1 LNHNV, CDR2 YYDKDF (reference sequence). J lost 10 bases, V lost 0 bases, and 4 bases had no gene match. The CDR3 DNA follows: TGTGCCACCAGCAGAGATTCGACAGGGGGATCACCCCTCCACTTT. Encoded protein: CATSRDSTGGSPLHF.

The chain recombines TRBV4-3 with TRBJ1-2; 9 bases agree with TRBD1. Trimming cost V 3 bases and J 8 bases; bases outside gene matches: 10. The CDR3 contains 15 residues. Germline V CDR1 and CDR2: LGHNA, YSLEER. The CDR3, as DNA: TGCGCCAGCAGCCAGGGAACTAGGACAGGGGAAGGCTACACCTTC. As protein: CASSQGTRTGEGYTF.

This chain connects TRBV6-5 to TRBJ1-1, with 8 bases that match TRBD1. CDR3 length: 13 residues. Germline assignment: CDR1 MNHEY and CDR2 SVGAGI. V was pared by 5 bases and J by 7 bases, with 6 bases of the junction left unmatched. The CDR3 protein is CASSVTGGGEAFF. In DNA form, the CDR3 reads TGTGCCAGCAGTGTAACAGGGGGTGGTGAAGCTTTCTTT.

V is TRBV5-1 and J is TRBJ2-3, with a weak D call TRBD1 (6 bases). V lost 0 bases, J lost 5 bases, and 22 bases lay in between. Germline V gene lookup returns CDR1 SGHRS and CDR2 YFSETQ. The CDR3 runs to 18 residues. The CDR3, as DNA: TGCGCCAGCAGCTTGGCGGCAGGGGCCCGACCAAGGGGAGATACGCAGTATTTT. It is translated as CASSLAAGARPRGDTQYF.

On this clonotype itself: Possible read error: a much larger clone is one base away. The rearrangement links TRBV12-3 or TRBV12-4 to TRBJ1-1; D is uncertain. V was pared by 8 bases and J by 1 base, with 14 bases between. This CDR3 comprises 14 residues. The CDR3, as DNA: TGTGCCAGCGGTCTATCCTCAGGGAACACTGAAGCTTTCTTT. Translation gives CASGLSSGNTEAFF.

CDR3 DNA: TGTGCCAGCATCAGGACAAGGGGCGGTCGTCAGCCCCAGCATTTT. Protein product: CASIRTRGGRQPQHF. The chain couples TRBV6-1 to TRBJ1-5, with a tentative D call TRBD1 (5 bases). The CDR3 is 15 residues long. Trimming removed 7 bases from V and 6 bases from J, with 19 bases in between. Germline loops: CDR1 MNHNS, CDR2 SASEGT.

The chain uses TRBV29-1 and TRBJ2-7; D might be TRBD1 (6 bases). The CDR3 sequence is 12 residues long. Trimming pared 6 bases from V and 1 base from J, leaving 10 bases between. Germline lookup yields CDR1 SQVTM and CDR2 ANQGSEA. The DNA of the CDR3 is TGCAGCGTCAGGACAGAGTCCTACGAGCAGTACTTC. Its protein is CSVRTESYEQYF.